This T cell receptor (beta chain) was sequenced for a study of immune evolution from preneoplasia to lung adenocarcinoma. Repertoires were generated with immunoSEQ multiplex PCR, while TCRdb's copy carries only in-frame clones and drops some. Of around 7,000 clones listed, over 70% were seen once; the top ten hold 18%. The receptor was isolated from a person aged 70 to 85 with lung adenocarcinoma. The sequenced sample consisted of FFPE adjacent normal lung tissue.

The CDR3 DNA is TGTGCCAGCAGGGATTTGAGGGGCAACACCGGGGAGCTGTTTTTT. Amino acids: CASRDLRGNTGELFF. The V call is TRBV11-2, the J call TRBJ2-2; D is perhaps TRBD1 or TRBD2 (5 bases each). Trimming took off 6 bases at V and 2 bases at J, with 13 bases between the two ends. This CDR3 is 15 amino acids long. Per germline, CDR1 SGHAT and CDR2 FQNNGV.